These 3 T cell receptor beta chains came from one sample sequenced in a study of siplizumab effects on memory and regulatory T cells. The protocol was immunoSEQ multiplex PCR, while the TCRdb copy is restricted to in-frame clones and leaves out a portion. The table shows around 100,000 clones, with 90% to 95% occurring only once. Sequencing input: Tregs sorted from blood. The source is a human donor in good health.

The chain carries TRBV18 and TRBJ2-2; perhaps TRBD1 as D (5 bases). The length of the CDR3 is 17 residues. Germline V gene data show CDR1 as KGHSH and CDR2 as LQKENI. The V end lost 1 base, the J end lost 4 bases, and 16 bases lay between the germline ends. The CDR3 bases are TGTGCCAGCTCACCACAACAGACAGTTACCCCCACCGGGGAGCTGTTTTTT. Its protein is CASSPQQTVTPTGELFF.

This clone was detected only once. This chain joins TRBV5-3 and TRBJ2-1, with TRBD2 matching 15 bases. TRBV5-3 is assigned to the ORF class and has an uncertain function. V lost 0 bases and J lost 7; bases outside the gene matches: 5. This CDR3 is 17 amino acids long. CDR3 DNA sequence: TGTGCCAGAAGCTTGGGAGGGACTAGCGGGGGGAGGAATGAGCAGTTCTTC. As protein: CARSLGGTSGGRNEQFF.

This chain uses TRBV5-6 with TRBJ2-1; D call uncertain. The V end was cut by 1 base, the J end by 7 bases, with 3 bases between. The germline CDR1 and CDR2 sequences are SGHDT and YYEEEE. The CDR3 runs to 11 residues. This CDR3 reads CASSLTNEQFF. For the CDR3, the DNA is TGTGCCAGCAGCTTGACAAATGAGCAGTTCTTC.